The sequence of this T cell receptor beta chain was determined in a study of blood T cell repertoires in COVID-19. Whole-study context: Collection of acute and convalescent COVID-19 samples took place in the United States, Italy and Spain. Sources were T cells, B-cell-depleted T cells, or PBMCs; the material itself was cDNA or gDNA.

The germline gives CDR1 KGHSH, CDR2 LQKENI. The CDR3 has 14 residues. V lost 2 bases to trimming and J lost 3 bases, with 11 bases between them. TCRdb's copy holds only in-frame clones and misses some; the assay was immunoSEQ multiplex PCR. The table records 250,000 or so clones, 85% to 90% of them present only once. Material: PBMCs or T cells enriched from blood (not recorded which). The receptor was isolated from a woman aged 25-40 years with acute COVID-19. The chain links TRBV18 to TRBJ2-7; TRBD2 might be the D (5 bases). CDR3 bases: TGTGCCAGCTCACCAGGAGGCTCCGACTACGAGCAGTACTTC. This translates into CASSPGGSDYEQYF.